Listed below are T cell receptor beta chains from one sample, sequenced in a study of blood T cell repertoires in COVID-19. The table came from immunoSEQ multiplex PCR; TCRdb's copy has only in-frame clones and leaves some out. Of 250,000 to 350,000 clones listed, approximately 92% were seen once; the top ten hold roughly 7.3%. The sequencing sample was made of peripheral blood. These receptors were obtained from a woman aged 25 to 39 with COVID-19, enrolled during active disease. CDR3s include the opening cysteine and the closing phenylalanine or tryptophan. D genes are given only for firm matches. The size of a clone is reported for some rows only, either as once, few or many, or as a class for expanded clones.

D gene: -; V gene: TRBV19; J gene: TRBJ1-5; clone size: few; CDR3 DNA: TGTGCCAGTAGCCCAGGCCAGGGGAAACAGGGCCCCAATCAGCCCCAGCATTTT; CDR3 protein: CASSPGQGKQGPNQPQHF
D gene: -; V gene: TRBV6-5; J gene: TRBJ2-7; clone size: -; CDR3 DNA: TGTGCCAGCACCAGAGGGCTTACCTACGAGCAGTACTTC; CDR3 protein: CASTRGLTYEQYF
D gene: TRBD2; V gene: TRBV5-1; J gene: TRBJ2-1; clone size: -; CDR3 DNA: TGCGCCAGCAGCGCCGGGACTAGCGGGCCCAATGAGCAGTTCTTC; CDR3 protein: CASSAGTSGPNEQFF
D gene: TRBD1; V gene: TRBV5-4; J gene: TRBJ2-4; clone size: once; CDR3 DNA: TGTGCCAGCAGCTTGCTGGGACAGTCCGTGGACATTCAGTACTTC; CDR3 protein: CASSLLGQSVDIQYF
D gene: -; V gene: TRBV6-2/TRBV6-3; J gene: TRBJ1-1; clone size: -; CDR3 DNA: TGTGCCAGCAGCAGGGGAGGGACTGAAGCTTTCTTT; CDR3 protein: CASSRGGTEAFF
D gene: -; V gene: TRBV25-1; J gene: TRBJ1-6; clone size: few; CDR3 DNA: TGTGCCAGCAGTGAATCCACTAGGGTTTCTTCACCCCTCCACTTT; CDR3 protein: CASSESTRVSSPLHF
D gene: -; V gene: TRBV7-2; J gene: TRBJ1-5; clone size: -; CDR3 DNA: TGTGCCAGCAGCGGCGACAGGACCATGCCCCAGCATTTT; CDR3 protein: CASSGDRTMPQHF
D gene: TRBD1; V gene: TRBV7-2; J gene: TRBJ1-4; clone size: -; CDR3 DNA: TGTGCCAGCGGACAGGGATCAGGGGAAAAACTGTTTTTT; CDR3 protein: CASGQGSGEKLFF
D gene: TRBD1; V gene: TRBV14; J gene: TRBJ1-2; clone size: -; CDR3 DNA: TGTGCCAGCAGCCGAGACAGGGGTGACTATGGCTACACCTTC; CDR3 protein: CASSRDRGDYGYTF
D gene: -; V gene: TRBV6-2/TRBV6-3; J gene: TRBJ1-1; clone size: -; CDR3 DNA: TGTGCCAGCAGCCGACTTTGGAACACTGAAGCTTTCTTT; CDR3 protein: CASSRLWNTEAFF
D gene: -; V gene: TRBV4-1; J gene: TRBJ1-4; clone size: -; CDR3 DNA: TGCGCCAGCAGCCAAGTACGGGGTTGGAATGAAAAACTGTTTTTT; CDR3 protein: CASSQVRGWNEKLFF
D gene: TRBD1; V gene: TRBV28; J gene: TRBJ1-1; clone size: -; CDR3 DNA: TGTGCCAGCAGATACACGGACAGGTTAATCACTGAAGCTTTCTTT; CDR3 protein: CASRYTDRLITEAFF
D gene: TRBD1; V gene: TRBV6-2/TRBV6-3; J gene: TRBJ2-7; clone size: once; CDR3 DNA: TGTGCCAGCAGTTACCAGAGGACAGGTCTCTCCTACGAGCAGTACTTC; CDR3 protein: CASSYQRTGLSYEQYF
D gene: TRBD1; V gene: TRBV5-4; J gene: TRBJ2-1; clone size: once; CDR3 DNA: TGTGCCAGCAGCCGGGGACAGGAGAGCTCCTACAATGAGCAGTTCTTC; CDR3 protein: CASSRGQESSYNEQFF
D gene: -; V gene: TRBV7-2; J gene: TRBJ1-6; clone size: few; CDR3 DNA: TGTGCCAGCAGCTTACAGGCTAATTCACCCCTCCACTTT; CDR3 protein: CASSLQANSPLHF
D gene: TRBD2; V gene: TRBV19; J gene: TRBJ2-1; clone size: -; CDR3 DNA: TGTGCCAGTAAAGGCGGGAGATCAGTATACAATGAGCAGTTCTTC; CDR3 protein: CASKGGRSVYNEQFF
D gene: -; V gene: TRBV7-9; J gene: TRBJ1-1; clone size: -; CDR3 DNA: TGTGCCAGCAGCTTAGGATCCTTCGGGGAAGCTTTCTTT; CDR3 protein: CASSLGSFGEAFF
D gene: TRBD1; V gene: TRBV6-5; J gene: TRBJ2-3; clone size: -; CDR3 DNA: TGTGCCAGCAGTTACTCTGCGACAGGGGACTCAGATACGCAGTATTTT; CDR3 protein: CASSYSATGDSDTQYF
D gene: -; V gene: TRBV19; J gene: TRBJ2-7; clone size: -; CDR3 DNA: TGTGCCAGTAGCCGAGGCGGCTACGAGCAGTACTTC; CDR3 protein: CASSRGGYEQYF
D gene: TRBD1; V gene: TRBV5-1; J gene: TRBJ1-2; clone size: -; CDR3 DNA: TGCGCCAGCAGCCAGGGGGCCCTCTATGGCTACACCTTC; CDR3 protein: CASSQGALYGYTF